The next 16 T cell receptor beta chains were all read from a single sample in a study of T cells after yellow fever vaccination. TCRdb redid the calling of the 5' RACE reads with MiXCR, one entry per CDR3 protein. The sample includes 300,000 or so distinct CDR3 sequences, approximately 7% of them seen just once. This sample comprised PBMCs, obtained roughly 46 days after the first yellow fever vaccination. Receptors were obtained from a man aged 18 to 30 who received the YFV17D yellow fever vaccine.

This clonotype was counted many times. The chain carries TRBV12-3 or TRBV12-4 and TRBJ2-3; D remains ambiguous. V lost 5 bases and J lost 8, with 11 bases in between. This CDR3 comprises 12 residues. The CDR3: CASSPPLSTQYF. The DNA of the CDR3 is TGTGCCAGCAGTCCCCCCCTGTCTACGCAGTATTTT.

This clonotype was seen a handful of times. The rearrangement uses TRBV7-2 and TRBJ2-4; TRBD2 matches 7 bases. V trimming: 5 bases; J trimming: 3 bases; junction bases outside the gene matches: 7. This CDR3 comprises 15 residues. The germline V gene has CDR1 SGHTA and CDR2 FQGNSA. This CDR3 reads CASSRVGGDKNIQYF. In DNA, the CDR3 is TGTGCCAGCAGCCGGGTGGGGGGGGACAAAAACATTCAGTACTTC.

This clonotype was seen repeatedly, ten times or more. The chain joins TRBV12-3 or TRBV12-4 to TRBJ1-1; D is undetermined. The CDR3 spans 13 residues. Trimming took 1 base from V and 2 from J, leaving 5 bases between them. The CDR3, as DNA: TGTGCCAGCAGTTTAGGCCTAAACACTGAAGCTTTCTTT. This codes for CASSLGLNTEAFF.

This clonotype was recorded a few times. CDR3 coding DNA: TGTGCCAGCAGCTCCCTGACAGATTCAGGAAACACCATATATTTT. Its translation: CASSSLTDSGNTIYF. The chain links TRBV7-6 to TRBJ1-3; tentative D call: TRBD1 (5 bases). The CDR3 totals 15 residues. Germline loops: CDR1 SGHVS, CDR2 FNYEAQ. V was trimmed by 4 bases and J by 4 bases, leaving 14 bases between them.

This clonotype was counted between two and nine times. The V and J genes are TRBV12-5 and TRBJ1-2; D is unclear. The CDR3 extends over 13 amino acids. CDR1 LGHNT and CDR2 FRNRAP come from the germline V gene. Trimming removed 1 base at V and 7 bases at J, with 10 bases between. This CDR3 is CASGLETSGGYTF. The CDR3 DNA is TGTGCTAGTGGTTTGGAGACATCGGGTGGCTACACCTTC.

The chain employs TRBV20-1 and TRBJ1-4, with TRBD1 as a possible D gene (5 bases). The CDR3 consists of 11 residues. Per the germline V gene, CDR1 is DFQATT and CDR2 is SNEGSKA (reference sequence). With 3 bases removed from V and 8 bases from J, the gap between germline ends came to 7 bases. The CDR3 region is CSARRGEKLFF. The CDR3 DNA follows: TGCAGTGCTAGGAGGGGCGAAAAACTGTTTTTT.

This clonotype was recorded a few times. The chain combines TRBV7-8 with TRBJ1-2; D is unresolved. Trimming pared 3 bases from V and 0 bases from J, leaving 26 bases between. Germline V lookup: CDR1 SGHVS, CDR2 FQNEAQ. The CDR3 is 20 residues long. The CDR3 nucleotides are TGTGCCAGCAGCTTGGAAGGATTACTCGTTCGGAGGCGCGCTAACTATGGCTACACCTTC. It codes for CASSLEGLLVRRRANYGYTF.

The rearrangement uses TRBV4-1 and TRBJ1-1; D gene uncertain. Germline CDR1 is MGHRA and CDR2 is YSYEKL. This CDR3 region has 14 residues. The germline V and J ends were trimmed by 6 bases and 5 bases, with 16 bases remaining between them. The CDR3 region is CASRGPLRGTEAFF. Written as DNA, the CDR3 is TGCGCCAGCAGAGGGCCCCTCCGTGGAACTGAAGCTTTCTTT.

The chain combines TRBV18 with TRBJ2-5, with 7 nucleotides matching TRBD1. V was pared by 5 bases and J by 3 bases, with 0 bases of the junction left unmatched. Looked up from germline, CDR1 is KGHSH and CDR2 is LQKENI. CDR3 length: 12 residues. CDR3: CASSGQEETQYF. In DNA, the CDR3 is TGTGCCAGCTCAGGACAGGAAGAGACCCAGTACTTC.

This clonotype was recorded at least ten times. This chain links TRBV5-1 with TRBJ2-2; maybe TRBD2 (6 bases). The germline V gene has CDR1 SGHRS and CDR2 YFSETQ. V lost 0 bases and J lost 1, with 10 bases in between. This CDR3 is 16 amino acids long. The CDR3 DNA reads as TGCGCCAGCAGCTTGGCGGCGGGGATGAACACCGGGGAGCTGTTTTTT. It yields the protein CASSLAAGMNTGELFF.

This clonotype was observed a few times. V and J are TRBV7-8 and TRBJ2-5; 14 bases line up with TRBD2. The trim removed 1 base at V and 1 base at J, leaving 2 bases unmatched. Germline CDR1 reads SGHVS; CDR2 reads FQNEAQ. CDR3 length equals 17 residues. CDR3 DNA sequence: TGTGCCAGCAGCTTAGGGACTAGCGGGGGGTTCCAAGAGACCCAGTACTTC. Its translation: CASSLGTSGGFQETQYF.

In its sample, this clonotype was seen many times. The chain uses TRBV4-1 and TRBJ2-7, with D unresolved. Trimming removed 1 base from V and 3 bases from J, with 7 bases in between. Germline V lookup: CDR1 MGHRA, CDR2 YSYEKL. The CDR3 length is 13 residues. This CDR3 reads CASSQVGRYEQYV. Written as DNA, the CDR3 is TGCGCCAGCAGCCAAGTCGGCCGCTACGAGCAGTACGTC.

This clonotype was recorded many times. The chain combines TRBV5-1 with TRBJ1-1; 8 positions match TRBD1. The length of the CDR3 is 13 residues. Trimming took 3 bases from V and 5 from J; bases not matched to a gene: 3. Germline values: CDR1 SGHRS, CDR2 YFSETQ. CDR3 sequence: CASSSGGQTEAFF. CDR3 nucleotide sequence: TGCGCCAGCAGCTCAGGGGGCCAAACTGAAGCTTTCTTT.

This clonotype showed up just a few times. The chain employs TRBV6-5 and TRBJ1-4; D remains ambiguous. The germline gives CDR1 MNHEY, CDR2 SVGAGI. The CDR3 contains 17 residues. V dropped 2 bases and J dropped 5 bases, with 18 bases sitting between them. The CDR3, as DNA: TGTGCCAGCAGTTACATTTTTCGCGACGGCTCCAATGAAAAACTGTTTTTT. Translation: CASSYIFRDGSNEKLFF.

The rearrangement joins TRBV20-1 to TRBJ1-6; D unclear. Deletions cut 3 bases from V and 8 bases from J, with 14 bases between. Germline CDR1 DFQATT, CDR2 SNEGSKA (reference sequence). This CDR3 contains 14 residues. The CDR3 loop is CSASSLVGHSPLHF. Here the CDR3 DNA reads TGCAGTGCTAGTTCCTTAGTAGGGCATTCACCCCTCCACTTT.

The chain links TRBV7-9 to TRBJ1-5; D gene ambiguous. Germline CDR1 and CDR2: SEHNR and FQNEAQ (reference sequence). The CDR3 is made up of 16 amino acids. Trimming removed 5 bases at V and 0 bases at J, with 14 bases between. The CDR3 nucleotides are TGTGCCAGCAGCCCCGGTGGAAAGTATAGCAATCAGCCCCAGCATTTT. Its translation: CASSPGGKYSNQPQHF. Drawing the rest from reference TRBV7-9 and TRBJ1-5, the complete variable domain is DTGVSQNPRHKITKRGQNVTFRCDPISEHNRLYWYRQTLGQGPEFLTYFQNEAQLEKSRLLSDRFSAERPKGSFSTLEIQRTEQGDSAMYLCASSPGGKYSNQPQHFGDGTRLSIL.